Given below is one T cell receptor beta chain in context. The CDR3 contains 13 residues. With 2 bases removed from V and 0 bases from J, the gap between germline ends came to 8 bases. Germline loops: CDR1 DFQATT, CDR2 SNEGSKA (reference sequence). The data belong to a study of CDR3 diversity in severe acne. MiXCR, run by TCRdb on the PCR reads, gives a single entry per CDR3 protein. Among approximately 80,000 distinct CDR3 sequences, 45% to 60% were seen once, and the ten largest hold roughly an eighth. Input material: blood. This chain uses TRBV20-1 with TRBJ2-7; maybe TRBD2 (5 bases). The sequence derives from a male donor in good health, without acne. CDR3 nucleotides: TGCAGTGCTAGAATTACTAGCTCCTACGAGCAGTACTTC. The encoded protein is CSARITSSYEQYF.